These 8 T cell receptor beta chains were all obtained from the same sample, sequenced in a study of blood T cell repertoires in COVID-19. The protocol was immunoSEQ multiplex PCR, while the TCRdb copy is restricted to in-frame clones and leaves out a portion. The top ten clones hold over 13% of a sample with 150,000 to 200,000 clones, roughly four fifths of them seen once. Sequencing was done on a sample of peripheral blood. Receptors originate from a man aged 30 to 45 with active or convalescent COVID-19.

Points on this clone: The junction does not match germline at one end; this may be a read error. The CDR3 bases are TGTGCCAGCAGCGAGGGGACTAGCAGAGATACGCAGTATTTT. Translating it yields CASSEGTSRDTQYF. J is TRBJ2-3 and V is TRBV9; the match to TRBD2 covers 9 bases. The CDR3 loop spans 14 amino acids. CDR1 is SGDLS and CDR2 is YYNGEE in the germline V gene.

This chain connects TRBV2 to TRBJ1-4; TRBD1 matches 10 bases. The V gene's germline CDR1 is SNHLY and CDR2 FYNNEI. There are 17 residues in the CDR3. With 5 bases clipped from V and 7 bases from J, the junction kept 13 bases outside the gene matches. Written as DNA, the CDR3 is TGTGCCAGCAGTCCCGGGACAGGGGCCCCAGTGGGTGAAAAACTGTTTTTT. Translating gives CASSPGTGAPVGEKLFF.

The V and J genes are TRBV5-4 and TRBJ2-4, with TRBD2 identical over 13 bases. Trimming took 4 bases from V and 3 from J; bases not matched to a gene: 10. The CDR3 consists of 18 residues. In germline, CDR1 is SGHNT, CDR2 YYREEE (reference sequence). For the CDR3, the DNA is TGTGCCAGCAGCACGCCCCTACTAGCGGGGGGGGTCAAAAACATTCAGTACTTC. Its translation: CASSTPLLAGGVKNIQYF.

The CDR3 DNA reads as TGTGTCGGTCCTAGCGGGGGAGGTACCGGGGAGCTGTTTTTT. It encodes CVGPSGGGTGELFF. The V call is TRBV30, the J call TRBJ2-2; 10 nucleotides match TRBD2. The CDR3 is 14 residues long. Germline V CDR1 and CDR2: GTSNPN, SVGIG (reference sequence).

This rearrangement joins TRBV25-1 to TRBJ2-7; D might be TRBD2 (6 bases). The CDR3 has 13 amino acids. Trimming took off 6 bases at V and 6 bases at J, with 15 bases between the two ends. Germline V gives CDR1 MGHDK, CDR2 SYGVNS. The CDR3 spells CASRGTGDREQYF. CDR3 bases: TGTGCCAGCAGAGGTACGGGGGACCGCGAGCAGTACTTC.

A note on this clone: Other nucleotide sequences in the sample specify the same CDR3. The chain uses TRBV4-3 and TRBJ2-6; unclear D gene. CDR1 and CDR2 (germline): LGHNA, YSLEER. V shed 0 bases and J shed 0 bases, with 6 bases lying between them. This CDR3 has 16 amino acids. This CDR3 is CASSQDTSSGANVLTF. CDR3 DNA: TGCGCCAGCAGCCAAGATACAAGCTCTGGGGCCAACGTCCTGACTTTC.

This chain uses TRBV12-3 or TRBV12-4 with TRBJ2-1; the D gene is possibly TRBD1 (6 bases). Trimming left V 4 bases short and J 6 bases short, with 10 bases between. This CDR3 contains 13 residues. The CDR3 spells CASSSGQFNEQFF. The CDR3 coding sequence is TGTGCCAGCAGTTCTGGACAGTTCAATGAGCAGTTCTTC.

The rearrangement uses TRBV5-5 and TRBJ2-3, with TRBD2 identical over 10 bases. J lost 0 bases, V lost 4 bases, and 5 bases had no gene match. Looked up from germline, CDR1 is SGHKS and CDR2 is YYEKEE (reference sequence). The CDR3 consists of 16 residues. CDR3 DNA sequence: TGTGCCAGCAGCCCCCCGACTAGCGGGAGCACAGATACGCAGTATTTT. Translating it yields CASSPPTSGSTDTQYF.